The sample holds a few counts of the clone carrying this TCR beta chain. The sample is drawn from a study of blood T cells in healthy people across ages. Across the study: Template switching captured about one barcoded beta molecule per two T cells.

CDR1 is MNHNS, CDR2 SASEGT, per germline. The CDR3 covers 14 residues. The V end lost 7 bases, the J end lost 8 bases, and 20 bases lay between the germline ends. Using a J-beta primer mix together with a sample-barcoded 5' primer, a second PCR was run for 7 to 11 cycles. TCRdb independently ran MiXCR on the 5' RACE reads; one entry per CDR3 protein. This table holds under 700,000 distinct CDR3 sequences, about 25% found once. These records were also assigned to another study, of T cells of mothers and their children. That source reports: Reads recorded for TCR beta CDR3 numbered over 9 million per mother and roughly 3 million per child. A slight, non-significant increase in overlap was found for related mother-child pairs relative to unrelated pairs.

The chain has TRBV6-1 and TRBJ1-1; D not resolved. The sequence came from a boy aged 5 to 17 in good health. Sequenced: blood. The CDR3 region has the DNA TGTGCCAGCATTGATGTGGTGGACGCGACGGAAGCTTTCTTT. Translation: CASIDVVDATEAFF.